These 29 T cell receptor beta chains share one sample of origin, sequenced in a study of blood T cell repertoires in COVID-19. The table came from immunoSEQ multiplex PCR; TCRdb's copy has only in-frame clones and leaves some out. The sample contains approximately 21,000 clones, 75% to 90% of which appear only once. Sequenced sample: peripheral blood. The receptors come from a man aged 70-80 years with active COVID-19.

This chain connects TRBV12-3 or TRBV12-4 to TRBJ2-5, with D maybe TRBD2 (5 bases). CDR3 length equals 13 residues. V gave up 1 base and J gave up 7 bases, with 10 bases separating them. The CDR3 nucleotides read TGTGCCAGCAGTTTAGGACTAAAGGGGACCCAGTACTTC. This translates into CASSLGLKGTQYF.

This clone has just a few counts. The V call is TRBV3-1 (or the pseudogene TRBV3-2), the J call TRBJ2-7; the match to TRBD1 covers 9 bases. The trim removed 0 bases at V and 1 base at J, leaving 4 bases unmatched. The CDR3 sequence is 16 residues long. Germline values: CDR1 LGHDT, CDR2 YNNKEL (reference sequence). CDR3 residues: CASSQDPGQGSYEQYF. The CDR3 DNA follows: TGTGCCAGCAGCCAAGACCCGGGACAGGGTTCCTACGAGCAGTACTTC.

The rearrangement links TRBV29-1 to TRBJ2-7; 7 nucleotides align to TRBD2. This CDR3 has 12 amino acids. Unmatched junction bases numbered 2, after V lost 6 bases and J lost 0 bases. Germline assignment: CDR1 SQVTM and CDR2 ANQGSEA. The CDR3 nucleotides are TGCAGCGTCGGGGACTACTCCTACGAGCAGTACTTC. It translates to CSVGDYSYEQYF.

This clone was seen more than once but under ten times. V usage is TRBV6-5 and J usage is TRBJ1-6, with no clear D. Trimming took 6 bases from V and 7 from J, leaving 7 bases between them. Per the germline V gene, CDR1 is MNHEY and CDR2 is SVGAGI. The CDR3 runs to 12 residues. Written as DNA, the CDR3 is TGTGCCAGCAGCCTTGTGAATTCACCCCTCCACTTT. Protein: CASSLVNSPLHF.

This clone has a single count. CDR3 sequence reads: CAISVDRPLVGNQPQHF. CDR3 sequence (DNA): TGTGCCATCAGTGTCGACAGGCCGTTAGTGGGCAATCAGCCCCAGCATTTT. The V and J genes are TRBV10-3 and TRBJ1-5; D might be TRBD1 (6 bases). This CDR3 comprises 17 residues. The V gene's germline CDR1 is ENHRY and CDR2 SYGVKD. V was trimmed by 4 bases and J by 2 bases, leaving 18 bases between them.

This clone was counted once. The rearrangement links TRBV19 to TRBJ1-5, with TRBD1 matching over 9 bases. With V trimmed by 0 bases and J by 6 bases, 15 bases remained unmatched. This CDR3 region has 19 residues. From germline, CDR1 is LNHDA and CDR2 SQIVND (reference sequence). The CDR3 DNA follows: TGTGCCAGTAGTATAGAAAACGCCGTGGGGACAGGGAGGGGTCAGCCCCAGCATTTT. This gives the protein CASSIENAVGTGRGQPQHF.

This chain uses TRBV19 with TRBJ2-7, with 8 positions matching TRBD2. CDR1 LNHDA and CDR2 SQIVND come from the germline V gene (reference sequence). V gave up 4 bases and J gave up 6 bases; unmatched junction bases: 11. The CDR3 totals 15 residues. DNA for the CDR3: TGTGCCAGTAGTACCGATAGCGGGATAGGTGGCGAGCAGTACTTC. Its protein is CASSTDSGIGGEQYF.

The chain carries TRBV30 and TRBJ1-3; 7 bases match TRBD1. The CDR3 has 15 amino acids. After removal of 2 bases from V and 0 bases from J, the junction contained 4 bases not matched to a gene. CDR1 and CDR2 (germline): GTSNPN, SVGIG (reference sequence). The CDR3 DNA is TGTGCCTGGAGTAGACAGGGAACCTCTGGAAACACCATATATTTT. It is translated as CAWSRQGTSGNTIYF.

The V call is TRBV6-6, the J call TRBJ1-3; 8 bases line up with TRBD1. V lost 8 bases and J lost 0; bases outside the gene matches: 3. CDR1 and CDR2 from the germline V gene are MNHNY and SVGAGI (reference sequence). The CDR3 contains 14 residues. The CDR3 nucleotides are TGTGCCAGCGGGACAGGCTTCTCTGGAAACACCATATATTTT. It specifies CASGTGFSGNTIYF.

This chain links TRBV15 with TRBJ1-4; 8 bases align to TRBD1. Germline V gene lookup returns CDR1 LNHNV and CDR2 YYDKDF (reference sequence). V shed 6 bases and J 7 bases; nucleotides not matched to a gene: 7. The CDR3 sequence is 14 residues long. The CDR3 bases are TGTGCCACCAGAACAGGGGGAGGGAGTGAAAAACTGTTTTTT. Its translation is CATRTGGGSEKLFF. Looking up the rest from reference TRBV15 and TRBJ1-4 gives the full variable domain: DAMVIQNPRYQVTQFGKPVTLSCSQTLNHNVMYWYQQKSSQAPKLLFHYYDKDFNNEADTPDNFQSRRPNTSFCFLDIRSPGLGDTAMYLCATRTGGGSEKLFFGSGTQLSVL.

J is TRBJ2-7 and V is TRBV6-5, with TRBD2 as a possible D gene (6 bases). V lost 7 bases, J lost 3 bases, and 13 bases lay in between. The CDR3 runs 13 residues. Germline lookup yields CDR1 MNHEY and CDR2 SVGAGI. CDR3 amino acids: CASTPRRGYEQYF. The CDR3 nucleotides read TGTGCCAGCACTCCCCGGAGGGGCTACGAGCAGTACTTC.

This CDR3 is CASSTPGRQETQYF. The CDR3 DNA reads TGTGCCAGCAGCACCCCAGGGCGCCAAGAGACCCAGTACTTC. The chain joins TRBV9 to TRBJ2-5; D might be TRBD1 (5 bases). The CDR3 extends over 14 amino acids. Trimming pared 4 bases from V and 1 base from J, leaving 11 bases between. Germline CDR1 and CDR2: SGDLS and YYNGEE.

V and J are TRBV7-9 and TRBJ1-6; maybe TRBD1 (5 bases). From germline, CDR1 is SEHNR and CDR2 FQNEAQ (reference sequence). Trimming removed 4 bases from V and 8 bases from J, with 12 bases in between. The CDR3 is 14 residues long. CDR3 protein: CASSSMGGDSPLHF. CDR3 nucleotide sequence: TGTGCCAGCAGCTCGATGGGGGGAGATTCACCCCTCCACTTT.

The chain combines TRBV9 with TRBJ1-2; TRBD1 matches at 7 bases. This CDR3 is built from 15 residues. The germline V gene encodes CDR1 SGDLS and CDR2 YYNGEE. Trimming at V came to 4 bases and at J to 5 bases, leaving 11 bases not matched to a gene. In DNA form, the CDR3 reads TGTGCCAGCAGCCCCAACCTCGACAGGGTATATGGCTACACCTTC. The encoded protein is CASSPNLDRVYGYTF. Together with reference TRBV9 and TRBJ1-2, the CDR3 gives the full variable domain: DSGVTQTPKHLITATGQRVTLRCSPRSGDLSVYWYQQSLDQGLQFLIQYYNGEERAKGNILERFSAQQFPDLHSELNLSSLELGDSALYFCASSPNLDRVYGYTFGSGTRLTVV.

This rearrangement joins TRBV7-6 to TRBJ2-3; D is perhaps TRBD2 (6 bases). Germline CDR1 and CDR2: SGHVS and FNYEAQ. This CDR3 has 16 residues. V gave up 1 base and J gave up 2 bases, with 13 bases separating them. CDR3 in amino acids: CASSLVAGSPTDTQYF. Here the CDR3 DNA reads TGTGCCAGCAGCTTAGTGGCGGGGTCTCCCACAGATACGCAGTATTTT.

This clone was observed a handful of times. This chain's CDR3 is CASSSLGSGANVLTF. The CDR3 DNA follows: TGCGCCAGCAGTTCCCTCGGGTCTGGGGCCAACGTCCTGACTTTC. The chain has TRBV5-1 and TRBJ2-6; D ambiguous. The V end was cut by 5 bases, the J end by 1 base, with 10 bases between. The V gene's germline CDR1 is SGHRS and CDR2 YFSETQ. This CDR3 has 15 residues.

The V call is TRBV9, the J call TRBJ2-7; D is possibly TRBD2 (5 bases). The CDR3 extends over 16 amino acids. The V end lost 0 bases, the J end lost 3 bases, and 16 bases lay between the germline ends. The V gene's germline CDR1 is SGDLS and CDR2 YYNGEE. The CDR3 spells CASSVAAGSAFYEQYF. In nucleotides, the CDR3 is TGTGCCAGCAGCGTAGCTGCGGGTTCGGCTTTCTACGAGCAGTACTTC.

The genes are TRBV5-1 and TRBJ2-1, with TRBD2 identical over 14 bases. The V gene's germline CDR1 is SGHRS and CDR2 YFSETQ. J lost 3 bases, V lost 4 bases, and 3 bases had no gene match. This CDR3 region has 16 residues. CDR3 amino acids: CASSTGLAGGYNEQFF. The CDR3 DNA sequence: TGCGCCAGCAGCACAGGACTAGCGGGAGGCTACAATGAGCAGTTCTTC.

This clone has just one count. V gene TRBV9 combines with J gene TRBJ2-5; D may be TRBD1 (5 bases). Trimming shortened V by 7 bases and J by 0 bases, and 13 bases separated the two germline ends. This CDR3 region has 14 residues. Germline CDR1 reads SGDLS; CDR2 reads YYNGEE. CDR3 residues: CASGAGKYQETQYF. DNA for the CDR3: TGTGCCAGCGGGGCAGGAAAGTACCAAGAGACCCAGTACTTC.

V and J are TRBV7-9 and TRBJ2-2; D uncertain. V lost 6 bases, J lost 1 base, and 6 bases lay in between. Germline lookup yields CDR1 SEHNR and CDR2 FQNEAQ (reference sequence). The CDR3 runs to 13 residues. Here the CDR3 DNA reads TGTGCCAGCAGGTCTAGGAACACCGGGGAGCTGTTTTTT. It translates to CASRSRNTGELFF.

CDR3: CASNGDSNYEQYF. In DNA, the CDR3 is TGTGCCAGCAACGGGGACAGCAACTACGAGCAGTACTTC. The chain carries TRBV11-2 and TRBJ2-7, with TRBD1 matching over 7 bases. The CDR3 sequence is 13 residues long. Germline V gene lookup returns CDR1 SGHAT and CDR2 FQNNGV. The ends lost 7 bases at V and 3 bases at J; junction bases unmatched: 6.

The CDR3 loop reads CAISVGPGESPGTGVVEKLFF. DNA for the CDR3: TGTGCCATCAGTGTGGGCCCCGGAGAGAGCCCCGGGACTGGGGTGGTTGAAAAACTGTTTTTT. The rearrangement links TRBV10-3 to TRBJ1-4, with D possibly TRBD1 on 5 matching bases. Germline values: CDR1 ENHRY, CDR2 SYGVKD. The CDR3 sequence is 21 residues long. V was pared by 4 bases and J by 7 bases, with 34 bases between.

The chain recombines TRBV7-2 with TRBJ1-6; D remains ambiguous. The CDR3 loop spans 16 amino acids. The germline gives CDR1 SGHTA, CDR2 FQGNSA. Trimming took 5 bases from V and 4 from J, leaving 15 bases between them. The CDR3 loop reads CASSPYLETYNSPLHF. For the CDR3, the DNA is TGTGCCAGCAGCCCATACCTTGAAACATATAATTCACCCCTCCACTTT.

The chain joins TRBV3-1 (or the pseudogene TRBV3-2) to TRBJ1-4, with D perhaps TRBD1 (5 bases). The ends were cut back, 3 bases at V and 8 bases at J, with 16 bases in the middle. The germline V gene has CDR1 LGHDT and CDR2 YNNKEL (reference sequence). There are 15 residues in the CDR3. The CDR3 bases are TGTGCCAGCAGCCAGCGGGGCATGGGACGGGAAAAACTGTTTTTT. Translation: CASSQRGMGREKLFF.

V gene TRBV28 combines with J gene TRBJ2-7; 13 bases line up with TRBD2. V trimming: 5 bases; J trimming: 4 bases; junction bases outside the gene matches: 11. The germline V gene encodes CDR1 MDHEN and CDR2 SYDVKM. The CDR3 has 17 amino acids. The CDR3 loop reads CASSQPRGLAGVYEQYF. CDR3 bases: TGTGCCAGCAGTCAACCCCGAGGACTAGCGGGGGTATACGAGCAGTACTTC.

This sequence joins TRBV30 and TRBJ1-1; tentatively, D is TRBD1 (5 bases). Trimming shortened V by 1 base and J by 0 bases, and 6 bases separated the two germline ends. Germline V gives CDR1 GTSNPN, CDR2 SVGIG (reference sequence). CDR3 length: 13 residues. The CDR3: CAWSEQVNTEAFF. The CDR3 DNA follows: TGTGCCTGGAGTGAACAGGTGAACACTGAAGCTTTCTTT.

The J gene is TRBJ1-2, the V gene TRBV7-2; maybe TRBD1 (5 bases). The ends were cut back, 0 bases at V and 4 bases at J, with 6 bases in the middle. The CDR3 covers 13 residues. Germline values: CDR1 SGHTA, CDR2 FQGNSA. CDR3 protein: CASSLAGGYGYTF. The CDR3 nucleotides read TGTGCCAGCAGCTTAGCCGGGGGCTATGGCTACACCTTC.

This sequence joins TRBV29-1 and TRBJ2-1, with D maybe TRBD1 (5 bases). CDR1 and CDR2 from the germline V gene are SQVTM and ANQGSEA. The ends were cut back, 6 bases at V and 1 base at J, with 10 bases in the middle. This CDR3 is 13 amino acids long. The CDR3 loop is CSVDSFSYNEQFF. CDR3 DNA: TGCAGCGTCGACAGTTTTTCCTACAATGAGCAGTTCTTC.

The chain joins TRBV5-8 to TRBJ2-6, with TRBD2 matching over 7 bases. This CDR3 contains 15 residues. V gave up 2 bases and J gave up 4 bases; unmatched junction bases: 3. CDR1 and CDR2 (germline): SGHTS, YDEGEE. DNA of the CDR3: TGTGCCAGCAGCTTTGGGGGACTAGGGGCCAACGTCCTGACTTTC. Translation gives CASSFGGLGANVLTF.